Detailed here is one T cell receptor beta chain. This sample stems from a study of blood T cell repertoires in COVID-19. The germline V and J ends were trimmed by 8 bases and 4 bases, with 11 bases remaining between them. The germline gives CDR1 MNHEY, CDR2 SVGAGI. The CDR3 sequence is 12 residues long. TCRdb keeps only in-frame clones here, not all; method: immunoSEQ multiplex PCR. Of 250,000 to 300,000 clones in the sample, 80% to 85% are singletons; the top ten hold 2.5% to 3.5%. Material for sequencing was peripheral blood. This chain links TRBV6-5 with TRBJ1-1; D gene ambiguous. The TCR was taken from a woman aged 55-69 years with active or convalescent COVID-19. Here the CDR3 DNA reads TGTGCCAGCGCACCATACTTCACTGAAGCTTTCTTT. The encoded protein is CASAPYFTEAFF.